This T cell receptor beta chain is drawn from a study of neurological immune-mediated disorders. Each CDR3 protein is one row after TCRdb ran MiXCR on the 5' RACE reads. The table includes some 87,000 distinct CDR3 sequences, roughly an eighth detected once. This clonotype was picked up many times. Time point reported: longitudinal time-point 2. Sequencing was performed on PBMCs. This TCR derives from a female donor with HTLV-1-associated myelopathy (HAM/TSP).

CDR3 loop: CASSSGTGAYNEQFF. The CDR3 DNA sequence: TGTGCCAGCAGCTCGGGGACAGGGGCCTACAATGAGCAGTTCTTC. The V gene is TRBV7-2, the J gene TRBJ2-1, with 10 bases identical to TRBD1. V lost 4 bases and J lost 2; bases outside the gene matches: 2. Per the germline V gene, CDR1 is SGHTA and CDR2 is FQGNSA. The CDR3 is 15 residues long.